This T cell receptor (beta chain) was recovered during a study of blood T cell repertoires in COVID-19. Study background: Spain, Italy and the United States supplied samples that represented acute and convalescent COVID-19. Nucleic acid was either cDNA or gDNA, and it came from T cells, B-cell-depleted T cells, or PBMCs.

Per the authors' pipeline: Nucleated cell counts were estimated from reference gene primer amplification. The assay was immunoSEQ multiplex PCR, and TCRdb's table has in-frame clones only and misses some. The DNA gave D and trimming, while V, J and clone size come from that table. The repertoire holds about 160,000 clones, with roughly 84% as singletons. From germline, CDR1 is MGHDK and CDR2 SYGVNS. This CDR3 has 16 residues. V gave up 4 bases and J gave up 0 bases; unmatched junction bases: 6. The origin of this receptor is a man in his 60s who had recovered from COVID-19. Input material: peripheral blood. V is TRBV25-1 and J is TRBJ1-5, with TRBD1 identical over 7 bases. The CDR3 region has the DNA TGTGCCAGCAGTGTGGGGGACAGAGATAGCAATCAGCCCCAGCATTTT. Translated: CASSVGDRDSNQPQHF.